Sequencing of this T cell receptor (beta chain) was carried out in a study of cytomegalovirus exposure and HLA in healthy donors (dated by TCRdb to the late 2010s). Looking at the study overall: According to a later analysis, one platform produced both the roughly 130 validation repertoires and the approximately 670 repertoires of the first cohort. The study was designed to test whether signatures of past pathogen exposure could be identified by cataloging public T cell receptors. Along with the roughly 700-subject first cohort, a separate validation cohort of roughly 110 different subjects was used. To predict cytomegalovirus infection status, the study combined high-throughput TCR immunosequencing, statistical association of individual TCRs with disease status, and machine learning.

The protocol used for the library was the immunoSEQ multiplex PCR assay. As for how the authors treated the data: To diagnose cytomegalovirus status from the catalog of TCR beta chain sequences, a statistical classification framework was built. The table comes from immuneACCESS by way of TCRdb, which keeps in-frame sequences with V and J called. Part of the clones is missing from these tables; in studies checked, under half for an unresolved V gene and the rest for unknown reasons. That table gives V, J and clone size, and the DNA gave D and trimming. This sample comprises a few hundred thousand clones, roughly 87% of them detected only once. Around 11% of the sample comes from the top ten. The paper's findings and limits, for the study overall: In vitro tests confirmed that a few of the cytomegalovirus-associated TCR beta chains recognize cytomegalovirus antigens. The study listed 150 to 200 TCR beta chains as associated with cytomegalovirus. A later analysis had no HLA typing for the validation cohort, so co-occurrence there was scored across all 110 or so repertoires. Across donors, most TCR sequences were observed very rarely, whereas some public TCRs were present in many individuals. The authors suggested that the approach could potentially be extended to other disease states and immunological phenotypes. Of the cluster scores, 94% were above 0 in a later analysis, which found that TCRs clustered in the first cohort also tended to co-occur in the approximately 110 validation repertoires. In both the original and validation cohorts, the classifier was reported to diagnose cytomegalovirus status with high specificity and sensitivity.

The donors belonged to the validation cohort of 90 to 150 subjects, which was separate from the approximately 610-subject first cohort. Remarks on this clone: Its antigen is currently not known. No base quality values were provided; no much bigger clone lies one nucleotide off.

V is cut back by 2 bases and J by 8 bases, with 5 bases in the junction unmatched. According to the germline V gene (reference sequence), CDR1 reads GTSNPN and CDR2 reads SVGIG. Reading from cysteine to phenylalanine, the CDR3 counts 12 amino acids. CDR3 DNA is the only sequence kept; it has 36 bases, read in frame from the first base. The V and J segments used are TRBV30 and TRBJ1-2, and 7 junction bases match TRBD1. The specimen was PBMCs. This TCR came from a man aged 18-30 years in good health and CMV-seropositive. The CDR3 protein is CAWSRGGRGYTF. The bases are TGTGCCTGGAGTCGAGGGGGCCGAGGCTACACCTTC.